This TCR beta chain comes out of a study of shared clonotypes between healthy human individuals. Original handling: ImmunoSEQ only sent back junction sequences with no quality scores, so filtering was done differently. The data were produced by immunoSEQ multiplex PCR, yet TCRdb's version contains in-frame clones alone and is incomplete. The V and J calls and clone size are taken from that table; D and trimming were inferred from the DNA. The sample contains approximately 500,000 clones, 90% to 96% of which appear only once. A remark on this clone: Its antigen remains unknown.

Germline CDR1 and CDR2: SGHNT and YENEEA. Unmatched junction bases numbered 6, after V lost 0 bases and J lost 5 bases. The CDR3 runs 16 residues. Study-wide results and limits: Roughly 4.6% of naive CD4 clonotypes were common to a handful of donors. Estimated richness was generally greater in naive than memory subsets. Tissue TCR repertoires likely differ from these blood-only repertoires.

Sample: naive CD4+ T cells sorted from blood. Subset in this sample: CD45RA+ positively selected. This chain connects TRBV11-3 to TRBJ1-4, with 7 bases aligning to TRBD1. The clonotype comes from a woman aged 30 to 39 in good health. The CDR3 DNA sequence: TGTGCCAGCAGCTTAGAAATGTCACAGGGGAATGAAAAACTGTTTTTT. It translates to CASSLEMSQGNEKLFF.